These 9 T cell receptor beta chains were sequenced from one sample in a study of CD8+CD57+ T cells in acquired aplastic anemia. Genomic DNA was employed as the template in profiling TCR beta VDJ and CDR3. From the reads, TCRdb called clonotypes with MiXCR, one entry per CDR3 protein. The sample has 50,000 or so distinct CDR3 sequences; approximately 50% are singletons. Before being chosen for sequencing, patients had shown CD8+CD57+ cell expansion by flow cytometry. The sequenced material came from sorted CD4+, CD8+, or CD8+CD57+ T cells (not recorded which) from PBMCs. The receptors were gathered from a human donor with aplastic anemia.

By proportion, this clonotype is medium-sized (0.01 to 0.1%). The rearrangement joins TRBV18 to TRBJ2-5; TRBD1 or TRBD2 may be the D gene (5 bases each). This CDR3 contains 12 residues. The germline gives CDR1 KGHSH, CDR2 LQKENI. V was shortened by 1 base and J by 5 bases, with 5 bases between the two germline ends. CDR3 in DNA: TGTGCCAGCTCACCACGGGGGGAGACCCAGTACTTC. Protein product: CASSPRGETQYF.

The CDR3 sequence: CATSRAPGETQYF. The CDR3 region has the DNA TGTGCCACCAGCAGAGCTCCGGGGGAGACCCAGTACTTC. The chain joins TRBV15 to TRBJ2-5; tentatively, D is TRBD2 (5 bases). This CDR3 has 13 residues. The V gene's germline CDR1 is LNHNV and CDR2 YYDKDF (reference sequence). Trimming removed 1 base at V and 5 bases at J, with 8 bases between.

The chain couples TRBV7-3 to TRBJ2-5; D might be TRBD2 (6 bases). The CDR3 sequence is 15 residues long. Germline CDR1 SGHTA, CDR2 FQGTGA. V dropped 5 bases and J dropped 4 bases, with 17 bases sitting between them. DNA of the CDR3: TGTGCCAGCAGCCCATCGGGGACTTGGGGAGAGACCCAGTACTTC. Protein product: CASSPSGTWGETQYF. The variable domain in full, with the rest retrieved from reference TRBV7-3 and TRBJ2-5, is GAGVSQTPSNKVTEKGKYVELRCDPISGHTALYWYRQSLGQGPEFLIYFQGTGAADDSGLPNDRFFAVRPEGSVSTLKIQRTERGDSAVYLCASSPSGTWGETQYFGPGTRLLVL.

Notes on this clonotype: A much larger clone differs by one base, so this may be a read error. The J gene is TRBJ1-4, the V gene TRBV10-3, with D maybe TRBD1 (6 bases). The CDR3 is 15 amino acids. Germline CDR1 and CDR2: ENHRY and SYGVKD. V was pared by 3 bases and J by 4 bases, with 12 bases between. CDR3 coding DNA: TGTGCCATCAGTGAATCGCAGGGGAGTAATGAAAAACTGTTTTTT. The encoded protein is CAISESQGSNEKLFF.

The sample holds a few counts of this clonotype. The gene calls are TRBV10-3 and TRBJ1-1, with no clear D. This CDR3 region has 17 residues. CDR1 and CDR2 (germline): ENHRY, SYGVKD. V was cut by 2 bases and J by 5 bases, with 21 bases left in between. CDR3 sequence (DNA): TGTGCCATCAGTGAGAATCCCACCTTCAGGATGAGGACTGAAGCTTTCTTT. Translating gives CAISENPTFRMRTEAFF.

The gene calls are TRBV20-1 and TRBJ1-1; 7 nucleotides match TRBD1. The V and J ends lost 5 bases and 2 bases, in that order; junction bases with no gene match: 5. The germline V gene has CDR1 DFQATT and CDR2 SNEGSKA (reference sequence). The length of the CDR3 is 13 residues. The CDR3 DNA follows: TGCAGTGCTGGGAGACAGGGTAACACTGAAGCTTTCTTT. It encodes CSAGRQGNTEAFF.

The chain has TRBV7-3 and TRBJ2-3; tentative D call: TRBD1 (5 bases). This CDR3 contains 17 residues. Germline V gene sequence: CDR1 SGHTA, CDR2 FQGTGA. V was shortened by 1 base and J by 2 bases, with 16 bases between the two germline ends. CDR3 nucleotides: TGTGCCAGCAGCTTAAGTCGTCTGGGGCGACACACAGATACGCAGTATTTT. Encoded protein: CASSLSRLGRHTDTQYF. Drawing the rest from reference TRBV7-3 and TRBJ2-3, the complete variable domain is GAGVSQTPSNKVTEKGKYVELRCDPISGHTALYWYRQSLGQGPEFLIYFQGTGAADDSGLPNDRFFAVRPEGSVSTLKIQRTERGDSAVYLCASSLSRLGRHTDTQYFGPGTRLTVL.

This clonotype was found many times. This CDR3 reads CAIGQGYNEQFF. As DNA, the CDR3 is TGTGCCATCGGACAGGGCTACAATGAGCAGTTCTTC. The chain has TRBV10-3 and TRBJ2-1; 8 nucleotides agree with TRBD1. The V segment lost 8 bases and the J segment 3 bases; nucleotides outside the gene matches: 0. This CDR3 contains 12 residues. The germline V gene has CDR1 ENHRY and CDR2 SYGVKD.

This clonotype was observed a handful of times. The J gene is TRBJ2-3, the V gene TRBV12-3 or TRBV12-4, with D unresolved. The CDR3 is made up of 12 amino acids. Between the trimmed V and J ends, which lost 6 bases and 2 bases, there was a span of 6 bases. CDR3 nucleotide sequence: TGTGCCAGCAGATGGGACACAGATACGCAGTATTTT. As protein: CASRWDTDTQYF.